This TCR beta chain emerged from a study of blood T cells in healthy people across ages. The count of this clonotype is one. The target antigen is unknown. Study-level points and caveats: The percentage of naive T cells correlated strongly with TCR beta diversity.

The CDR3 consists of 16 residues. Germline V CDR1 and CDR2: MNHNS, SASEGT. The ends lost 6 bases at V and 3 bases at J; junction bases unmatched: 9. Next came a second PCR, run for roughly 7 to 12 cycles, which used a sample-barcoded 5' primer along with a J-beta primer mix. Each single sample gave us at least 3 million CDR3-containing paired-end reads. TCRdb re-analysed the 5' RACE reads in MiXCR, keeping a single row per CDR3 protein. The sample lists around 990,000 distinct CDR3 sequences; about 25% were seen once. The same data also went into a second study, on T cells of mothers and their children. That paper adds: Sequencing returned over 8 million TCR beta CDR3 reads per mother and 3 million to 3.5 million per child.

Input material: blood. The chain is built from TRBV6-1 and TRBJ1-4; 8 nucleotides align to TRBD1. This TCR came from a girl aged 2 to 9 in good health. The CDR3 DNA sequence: TGTGCCAGCAGCTTGGACAGGGACATAGCTAATGAAAAACTGTTTTTT. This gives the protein CASSLDRDIANEKLFF.